The rows below give T cell receptor beta chains drawn from one sample of a study of quantifying T cell responses using KT2 cells. TCRdb used MiXCR to reprocess the UMI-ligation and nested PCR reads, holding one entry per CDR3 protein. The sample consists of tens of thousands of distinct CDR3 sequences, around an eighth of them appearing once. Sample: PBMCs spiked with cells of the T cell clone KT2. These receptors all stem from a human donor. Each CDR3 is given with its conserved first and last residue. The D gene is left open where the match is weak. Clone size is not always given. Where it is, it says once, few, many or a class for expanded clones.

>TRBD2|TRBJ2-5|TRBV29-1|few
TGCAGCGTCCGGGGACTAGCGGGAGATTTCCAAGAGACCCAGTACTTC
CSVRGLAGDFQETQYF
>.|TRBJ2-3|TRBV7-2|few
TGTGCCAGCAGTACGGGACTTGGCATCCCAGATACGCAGTATTTT
CASSTGLGIPDTQYF
>TRBD2|TRBJ2-1|TRBV2|.
TGTGCCAGCAGTTTAGCGGGGGGGGTATCCCATGAGCAGTTCTTC
CASSLAGGVSHEQFF
>.|TRBJ2-3|TRBV20-1|few
TGCAGTGCTAGAGATCGAATGACATACCGCACAGATACGCAGTATTTT
CSARDRMTYRTDTQYF
>.|TRBJ1-5|TRBV19|.
TGTGCCAGTAGTCTCGCCTTTAATCAGCCCCAGCATTTT
CASSLAFNQPQHF
>.|TRBJ1-1|TRBV11-3|.
TGTGCCAGCAGCTCTCCCGGGCCGAACCCCTTGGTGTTCTTT
CASSSPGPNPLVFF
>TRBD1|TRBJ2-1|TRBV7-2|.
TGTGCCAGCAGCTTAGACTACAGGGGGCGTGCTGAGCAGTTCTTC
CASSLDYRGRAEQFF
>.|TRBJ2-3|TRBV7-2|.
TGTGCCAGCAGCTTTCAAATCGGCACAGATACGCAGTATTTT
CASSFQIGTDTQYF
>.|TRBJ2-1|TRBV20-1|.
TGCAGCAACTGGGGGTCCCCTGACTCTACGTACGGCAATGAGCAGTTCTTC
CSNWGSPDSTYGNEQFF
>.|TRBJ2-2|TRBV7-9|.
TGTGCCAGCAGCTTAGTTCCGTCCGGGGAGCTGTTTTTT
CASSLVPSGELFF
>TRBD1|TRBJ1-5|TRBV2|few
TGTGCCAGTTCCGGGACAGGGAATCAGCCCCAGCATTTT
CASSGTGNQPQHF
>.|TRBJ2-5|TRBV3-1|many
TGTGCCAGCAGCCAGGATCGGGGAGAGACCCAGTACTTC
CASSQDRGETQYF
>.|TRBJ2-4|TRBV5-5|.
TGTGCCAGCAGCTTACCGGGCAAAAACATTCAGTACTTC
CASSLPGKNIQYF
>.|TRBJ2-2|TRBV25-1|few
TGTGCCAGCAGTGAATATCACGGGGCCACCGGGGAGCTGTTTTTT
CASSEYHGATGELFF
>.|TRBJ1-6|TRBV20-1|.
TGCAGTGCTAGTTTGCAGAATAATTCACCCCTCCACTTT
CSASLQNNSPLHF
>.|TRBJ2-7|TRBV15|few
TGTGCCACCAGCTGGACCGCCTCCTACGAGCAGTACTTC
CATSWTASYEQYF
>.|TRBJ2-2|TRBV18|.
TGTGCCAGCTCCGCAGCTCAGGCGGCCGGGGAGCTGTTTTTT
CASSAAQAAGELFF
>TRBD2|TRBJ2-1|TRBV29-1|few
TGCAGCGTTGAAGGGGGGACCCTAGCGGGAGAGATCGATGAGCAGTTCTTC
CSVEGGTLAGEIDEQFF
>.|TRBJ2-3|TRBV13|few
TGTGCCAGCAGCTTAGGAGATTCTATCACAGATACGCAGTATTTT
CASSLGDSITDTQYF
>.|TRBJ2-7|TRBV11-3|few
TGTGCCAGCAGCTCAAGGACAGATAGCAGCGAGCAGTACTTC
CASSSRTDSSEQYF
>.|TRBJ1-2|TRBV16|many
TGTGCCAGCAGCCAATCTCCCGGGTACGGCTACACCTTC
CASSQSPGYGYTF
>.|TRBJ2-3|TRBV7-9|many
TGTGCCAGCAGCTTTAGCGAAGATACGCAGTATTTT
CASSFSEDTQYF
>TRBD2|TRBJ2-1|TRBV6-2/TRBV6-3|.
TGTGCCAGCAGTAGATTGGCAGGGAGGGCTGAGCAGTTCTTC
CASSRLAGRAEQFF
>.|TRBJ2-5|TRBV3-1|many
TGTGCCAGCAGCCAAAAAGGGAGAGAGACCCAGTACTTC
CASSQKGRETQYF
>.|TRBJ1-1|TRBV7-9|few
TGTGCCAGCAGCTACTTGGGAGGGACTGAAGCTTTCTTT
CASSYLGGTEAFF
>.|TRBJ2-5|TRBV12-3/TRBV12-4|few
TGTGCCAGCAGCCCGGGACGCCAAGAGACCCAGTACTTC
CASSPGRQETQYF
>.|TRBJ1-2|TRBV9|few
TGTGCCAGCAGCGGGATGACGGACTATGGCTACACCTTC
CASSGMTDYGYTF
>.|TRBJ1-1|TRBV6-1|.
TGTGCCAGCAGTGAAGCACAGGGACTTTACACTGAAGCTTTCTTT
CASSEAQGLYTEAFF
>TRBD1|TRBJ2-6|TRBV10-3|many
TGTGCCATCAGTTCCGGGACAGGGGGCGCTGGGGCCAACGTCCTGACTTTC
CAISSGTGGAGANVLTF
>.|TRBJ2-3|TRBV7-3|many
TGTGCCAGCAGCTTAACGGCGGCGACAGATACGCAGTATTTT
CASSLTAATDTQYF
>.|TRBJ1-2|TRBV12-3/TRBV12-4|many
TGTGCCAGCAGTCTCGGGACAAACTATGGCTACACCTTC
CASSLGTNYGYTF
>.|TRBJ1-1|TRBV11-2|.
TGTGCCAGCAGCTTAGATAGGGTTCGCACTGAAGCTTTCTTT
CASSLDRVRTEAFF
>.|TRBJ1-6|TRBV5-5|many
TGTGCCAGCATTAAGGGGAAACAGCGCGACCTCTATAATTCACCCCTCCACTTT
CASIKGKQRDLYNSPLHF
>.|TRBJ1-4|TRBV27|.
TGTGCCAGCCGACAGTTGACTAATGAAAAACTGTTTTTT
CASRQLTNEKLFF
>.|TRBJ1-2|TRBV21-1|few
TGTGCCAGCAGCAAAGGGGGCACCACAGCTAACTATGGCTACACCTTC
CASSKGGTTANYGYTF
>.|TRBJ1-5|TRBV27|few
TGTGCCAGCAGTTTATCAGGGGTCAATCAGCCCCAGCATTTT
CASSLSGVNQPQHF
>.|TRBJ2-4|TRBV20-1|few
TGCAGTGCTAGTGGGGTGACTCTAGCCAAAAACATTCAGTACTTC
CSASGVTLAKNIQYF
>TRBD1|TRBJ1-1|TRBV3-1|many
TGTGCCAGCAGCCGGGACAGGGAAAACACTGAAGCTTTCTTT
CASSRDRENTEAFF
>.|TRBJ2-7|TRBV7-6|few
TGTGCCAGCAGCGGGGGTCACGAGCAGTACTTC
CASSGGHEQYF
>.|TRBJ2-5|TRBV19|many
TGTGCCAGTAGTATGGTTTCCGGGGAGACCCAGTACTTC
CASSMVSGETQYF
>TRBD1|TRBJ2-7|TRBV3-1|few
TGTGCCAGCAGCCAAGACCCGAGACAGGGGGCAATATCCTACGAGCAGTACTTC
CASSQDPRQGAISYEQYF
>.|TRBJ2-3|TRBV21-1|.
TGTGCCAGCACCAATCACCCTTCTTGGACGACGGCAACTAGCACAGATACGCAGTATTTT
CASTNHPSWTTATSTDTQYF
>.|TRBJ2-1|TRBV4-2|many
TGTGCCAGCGGGGTGAGCCGAAGCTCCTACAATGAGCAGTTCTTC
CASGVSRSSYNEQFF
>.|TRBJ2-3|TRBV6-1|.
TGTGCCGAGGCGCCTTTAGTAGATACGCAGTATTTT
CAEAPLVDTQYF
>TRBD2|TRBJ2-7|TRBV29-1|.
TGCAGCGCCCGACTAGCGGCTAAGTCCGAGCAGTACTTC
CSARLAAKSEQYF
>TRBD2|TRBJ2-1|TRBV5-6|.
TGTGCCAGCAGCTTAAGAGCGGGGATCCACAATGAGCAGTTCTTC
CASSLRAGIHNEQFF
>.|TRBJ2-4|TRBV4-1|few
TGCGCCAGCAGCCAGAAGACCGGCGGAATCGAGGCCATTCTAGCCAAAAACATTCAGTACTTC
CASSQKTGGIEAILAKNIQYF
>.|TRBJ2-7|TRBV11-3|.
TGTGCCAGCAGCTTAGCACTCCGGCTGGAGCGGAACTCTCCCGCTGGCTACGAGCAGTACTTC
CASSLALRLERNSPAGYEQYF
>TRBD1|TRBJ1-4|TRBV7-4|few
TGTGCCAGCAGTCCGGACAGGCGAAATGAAAAACTGTTTTTT
CASSPDRRNEKLFF
>.|TRBJ2-1|TRBV20-1|.
TGCAGTGCTAGTAGGGAACGGCAGAGGAGCTCCTACAATGAGCAGTTCTTC
CSASRERQRSSYNEQFF
>.|TRBJ1-3|TRBV19|.
TGTGCCAGTAGTATGAGGACGGATTCTGGAAACACCATATATTTT
CASSMRTDSGNTIYF
>TRBD2|TRBJ2-1|TRBV6-5|once
TGTGCCAGCAGTTACACCGGGACTAGCGGCTACAATGATCAGTTCTTC
CASSYTGTSGYNDQFF
>TRBD1|TRBJ2-1|TRBV9|many
TGTGCCAGCAGCGACAGGGGCCTTAATGAGCAGTTCTTC
CASSDRGLNEQFF
>.|TRBJ1-5|TRBV21-1|.
TGTGCCAGCAGCAGGACCCCAGGGTTTGGAAGCAATCAGCCCCAGCATTTT
CASSRTPGFGSNQPQHF
>.|TRBJ2-7|TRBV2|few
TGTGCCAGCAGTGAAGCGCTTAAGGACGAGCAGTACTTC
CASSEALKDEQYF
>.|TRBJ2-7|TRBV7-3|many
TGTGCCAGCAGCCTTAACCCCAGGGCGGGTCCCTACGAGCAGTACTTC
CASSLNPRAGPYEQYF
>.|TRBJ1-4|TRBV5-1|many
TGCGCCAGCAGCTTGGACGGGCAAGCAACTAATGAAAAACTGTTTTTT
CASSLDGQATNEKLFF
>TRBD2|TRBJ2-1|TRBV29-1|many
TGCAGCGTTGAGCCCCTAGCGGGAGGGCCCTCTGTAGGCTATGAGCAGTTCTTC
CSVEPLAGGPSVGYEQFF
>.|TRBJ2-7|TRBV19|few
TGTGCCAGTAGGCCCTCCGTTCTGCCCGGGTACGAGCAGTACTTC
CASRPSVLPGYEQYF
>TRBD2|TRBJ2-1|TRBV20-1|medium-sized
TGCAGTGCCCCCGGGACTAGCGAAGTTAATGAGCAGTTCTTC
CSAPGTSEVNEQFF